Presented here are 11 T cell receptor beta chains from one specimen sequenced in a study of regulatory T cells in long-lasting Graves disease (TCRdb year 2021). The intended sense of this specimen's time point label: newly diagnosed GD, antithyroid drugs for less than 3 months. For both TCR sequencing and RNA sequencing, RNA was extracted from PBMCs using TRIzol. Library construction relied on multiplex PCR. Sequencing instrument: Illumina HiSeq 4000. iRepertoire HTBI primers and Arm-PCR amplification of CDR3 regions were used to construct TCR beta libraries. In-frame beta chains were kept once TCRdb had trimmed the public reads at Q25 with fastp and called clones with MiXCR. Rows are unified per CDR3 protein, each entry keeping the most common DNA and genes. The sample table records about 400,000 distinct CDR3 sequences; 15% to 17% of these occur just once. About 24% of the sample is held by the ten biggest clonotypes.

The sequenced sample was peripheral blood mononuclear cells (PBMCs), obtained at new diagnosis, from a patient treated with antithyroid drugs. Receptors were obtained from a female donor with Graves disease.

The table lists this clonotype with many counts. The CDR3 nucleotides are TGTGCCAGCAGGGACAGGGGGCATACTGAAGCTTTCTTT. It yields the protein CASRDRGHTEAFF. J is TRBJ1-1 and V is TRBV2; TRBD1 agrees at 11 bases. This CDR3 contains 13 residues. With V trimmed by 6 bases and J by 5 bases, 2 bases remained unmatched. The germline V gene has CDR1 SNHLY and CDR2 FYNNEI.

At least ten counts were recorded for this clonotype. The CDR3 DNA sequence: TGTGCCAGCAGCGGTAGCGGGAGAAGGCGCCACGAGCAGTACTTC. Its protein is CASSGSGRRRHEQYF. J is TRBJ2-7 and V is TRBV12-3 or TRBV12-4; 9 bases are shared with TRBD2. This CDR3 is built from 15 residues. Trimming removed 6 bases from V and 5 bases from J; junction bases left unmatched: 11.

This clonotype appeared many times. This chain connects TRBV19 to TRBJ2-5, with D possibly being TRBD1 or TRBD2 (5 bases each). There are 15 residues in the CDR3. Trimming pared 4 bases from V and 5 bases from J, leaving 17 bases between. The germline CDR1 and CDR2 sequences are LNHDA and SQIVND (reference sequence). The CDR3 sequence: CASSSRGGFEETQYF. CDR3 coding DNA: TGTGCCAGTAGTAGCCGGGGCGGTTTTGAGGAGACCCAGTACTTC.

This clonotype was seen many times. It is unclear where the CDR3 begins or ends on the DNA, so no DNA is shown, and the CDR3 is as TCRdb lists it. The rearrangement joins TRBV6-1 to TRBJ1-4; TRBD1, as called in the table, went unchecked against the DNA. In germline, CDR1 is MNHNS, CDR2 SASEGT. From its first to its last residue, the CDR3 has 19 amino acids. CDR3 in amino acids: CASATAQAYFLWTNEKLFF.

In regard to this clonotype: A much larger clone is a single base away; this may be a read error. This chain connects TRBV27 to TRBJ2-7; D is undetermined. Germline V gene lookup returns CDR1 MNHEY and CDR2 SMNVEV (reference sequence). The CDR3 runs to 14 residues. CDR3 residues: CASKRKPTSYERYF. CDR3 in DNA: TGTGCCAGCAAAAGAAAACCAACCTCCTACGAGCGGTACTTC.

In its sample, this clonotype was seen a few times. The V call is TRBV28, the J call TRBJ1-5; tentative D call: TRBD1 (6 bases). The CDR3 is 16 amino acids. In germline, CDR1 is MDHEN, CDR2 SYDVKM. V gave up 5 bases and J gave up 1 base, with 15 bases separating them. As DNA, the CDR3 is TGTGCCAGCAGTCCACAGGGTTTGGGGAGCAATCAGCCCCAGCATTTT. It translates to CASSPQGLGSNQPQHF.

This clonotype turned up a few times. The junction and the germline gene differ at one end; a read error may be behind it. The chain employs TRBV14 and TRBJ2-5; D call uncertain. The germline gives CDR1 SGHDN, CDR2 FVKESK. This CDR3 region has 13 residues. The DNA of the CDR3 is TGTGCCAGCAACCAAAATCCCAAAGAGACCCAGTACTTC. This translates into CASNQNPKETQYF.

This clonotype has a count of ten or more. The chain employs TRBV20-1 and TRBJ1-5; TRBD1 is a possible D gene (5 bases). Germline CDR1 reads DFQATT; CDR2 reads SNEGSKA (reference sequence). The germline V and J ends were trimmed by 3 bases and 4 bases, with 19 bases remaining between them. CDR3 length: 16 amino acids. In nucleotides, the CDR3 is TGCAGTGCTAGTTCTCCTCGACGGGGGGAGAATCAGCCCCAGCATTTT. Protein product: CSASSPRRGENQPQHF.

This clonotype occurred many times. V usage is TRBV7-9 and J usage is TRBJ2-7; 8 positions match TRBD2. Germline assignment: CDR1 SEHNR and CDR2 FQNEAQ (reference sequence). J lost 4 bases, V lost 5 bases, and 4 bases had no gene match. This CDR3 is built from 13 residues. In DNA, the CDR3 is TGTGCCAGCAGCGTTAGCGGGGTTTACGAGCAGTACTTC. Its translation is CASSVSGVYEQYF.

V usage is TRBV6-1 and J usage is TRBJ1-1; 9 bases map to TRBD1. Germline V gene lookup returns CDR1 MNHNS and CDR2 SASEGT. This CDR3 has 16 amino acids. J lost 0 bases, V lost 6 bases, and 8 bases had no gene match. The CDR3 sequence: CASSARDRALNTEAFF. In DNA form, the CDR3 reads TGTGCCAGCAGCGCCCGGGACAGGGCCCTGAACACTGAAGCTTTCTTT.

This clonotype was recorded a few times. This chain uses TRBV9 with TRBJ1-3, with D unresolved. The CDR3 covers 11 residues. Germline loops: CDR1 SGDLS, CDR2 YYNGEE. Deletions cut 7 bases from V and 7 bases from J, with 9 bases between. The CDR3 DNA reads TGTGCCAGCGCCGAGGGCAACACCATATATTTT. This translates into CASAEGNTIYF.